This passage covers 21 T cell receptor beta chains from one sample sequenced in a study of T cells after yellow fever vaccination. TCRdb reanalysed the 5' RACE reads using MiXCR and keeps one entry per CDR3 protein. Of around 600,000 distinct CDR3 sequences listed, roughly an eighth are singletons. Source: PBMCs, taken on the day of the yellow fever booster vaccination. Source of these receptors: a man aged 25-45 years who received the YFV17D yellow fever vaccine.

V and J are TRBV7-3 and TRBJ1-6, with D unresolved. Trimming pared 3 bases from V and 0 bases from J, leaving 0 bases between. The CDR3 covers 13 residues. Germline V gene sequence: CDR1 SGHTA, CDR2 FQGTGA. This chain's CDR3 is CASSFSYNSPLHF. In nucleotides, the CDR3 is TGTGCCAGCAGCTTCTCCTATAATTCACCCCTCCACTTT. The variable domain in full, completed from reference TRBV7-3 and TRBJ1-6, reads GAGVSQTPSNKVTEKGKYVELRCDPISGHTALYWYRQSLGQGPEFLIYFQGTGAADDSGLPNDRFFAVRPEGSVSTLKIQRTERGDSAVYLCASSFSYNSPLHFGNGTRLTVT.

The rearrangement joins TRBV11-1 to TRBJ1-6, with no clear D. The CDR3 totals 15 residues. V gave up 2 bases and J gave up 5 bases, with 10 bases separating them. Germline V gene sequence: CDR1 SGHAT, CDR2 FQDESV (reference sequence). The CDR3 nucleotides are TGTGCCAGCAGCTTATCCAGCCGCCATAATTCACCCCTCCACTTT. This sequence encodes CASSLSSRHNSPLHF.

As DNA, the CDR3 is TGTGCCAGCAGTTATTCCGACAGAAACACTGAAGCTTTCTTT. Residues: CASSYSDRNTEAFF. This chain joins TRBV6-6 and TRBJ1-1, with D perhaps matching TRBD1 (5 bases). This CDR3 has 14 residues. The germline V gene has CDR1 MNHNY and CDR2 SVGAGI (reference sequence). The V end lost 3 bases, the J end lost 2 bases, and 10 bases lay between the germline ends.

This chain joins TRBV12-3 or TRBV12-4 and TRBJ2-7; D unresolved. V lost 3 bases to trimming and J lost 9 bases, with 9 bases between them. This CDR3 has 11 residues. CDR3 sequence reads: CASSLSHAQYF. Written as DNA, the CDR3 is TGTGCCAGCAGTTTGTCCCACGCGCAGTACTTC.

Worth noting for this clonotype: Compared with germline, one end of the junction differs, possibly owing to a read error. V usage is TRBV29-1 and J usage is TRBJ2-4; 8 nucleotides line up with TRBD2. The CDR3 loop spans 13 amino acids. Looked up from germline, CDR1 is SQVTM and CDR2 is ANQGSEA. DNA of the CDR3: TGCAGCTTTGAAGCGGGAGTCGGAAACATTCAGTACTTC. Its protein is CSFEAGVGNIQYF.

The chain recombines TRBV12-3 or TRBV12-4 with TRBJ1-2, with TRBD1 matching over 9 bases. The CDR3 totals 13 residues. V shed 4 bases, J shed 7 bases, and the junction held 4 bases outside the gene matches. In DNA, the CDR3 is TGTGCCAGCAGTTGGGACAGGGAGGGTGGCTACACCTTC. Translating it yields CASSWDREGGYTF.

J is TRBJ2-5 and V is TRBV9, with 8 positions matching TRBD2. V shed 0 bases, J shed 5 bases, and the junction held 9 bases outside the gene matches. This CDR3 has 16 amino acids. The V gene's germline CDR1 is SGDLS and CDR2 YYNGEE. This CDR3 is CASSVGPGGPLETQYF. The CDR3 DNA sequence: TGTGCCAGCAGCGTAGGTCCGGGAGGGCCTTTGGAGACCCAGTACTTC.

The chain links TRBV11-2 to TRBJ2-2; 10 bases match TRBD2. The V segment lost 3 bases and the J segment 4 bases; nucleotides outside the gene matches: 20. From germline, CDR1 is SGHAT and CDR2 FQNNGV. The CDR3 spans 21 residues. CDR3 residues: CASSLSRGVSGRSSGTGELFF. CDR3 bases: TGTGCCAGCAGCTTGTCCCGAGGGGTTAGCGGGAGGAGCTCGGGCACCGGGGAGCTGTTTTTT. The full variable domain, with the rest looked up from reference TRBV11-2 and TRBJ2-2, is EAGVAQSPRYKIIEKRQSVAFWCNPISGHATLYWYQQILGQGPKLLIQFQNNGVVDDSQLPKDRFSAERLKGVDSTLKIQPAKLEDSAVYLCASSLSRGVSGRSSGTGELFFGEGSRLTVL.

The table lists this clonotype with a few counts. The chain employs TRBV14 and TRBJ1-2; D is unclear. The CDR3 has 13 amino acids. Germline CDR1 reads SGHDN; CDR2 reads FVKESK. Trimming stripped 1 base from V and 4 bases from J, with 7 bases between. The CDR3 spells CASSQVGFYGYTF. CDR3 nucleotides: TGTGCCAGCAGCCAAGTCGGGTTCTATGGCTACACCTTC.

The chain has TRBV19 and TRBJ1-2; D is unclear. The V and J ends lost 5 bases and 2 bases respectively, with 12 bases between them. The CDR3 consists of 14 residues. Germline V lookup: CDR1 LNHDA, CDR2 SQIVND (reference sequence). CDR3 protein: CASSQLTRNYGYTF. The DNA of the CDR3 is TGTGCCAGTAGTCAACTGACAAGGAACTATGGCTACACCTTC.

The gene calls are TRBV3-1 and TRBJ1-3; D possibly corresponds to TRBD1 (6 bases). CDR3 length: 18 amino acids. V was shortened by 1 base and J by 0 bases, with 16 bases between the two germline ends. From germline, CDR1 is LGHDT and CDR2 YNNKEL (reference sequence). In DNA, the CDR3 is TGTGCCAGCAGCCAAGGAGTACCAGGGGCAAACTCTGGAAACACCATATATTTT. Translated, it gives CASSQGVPGANSGNTIYF.

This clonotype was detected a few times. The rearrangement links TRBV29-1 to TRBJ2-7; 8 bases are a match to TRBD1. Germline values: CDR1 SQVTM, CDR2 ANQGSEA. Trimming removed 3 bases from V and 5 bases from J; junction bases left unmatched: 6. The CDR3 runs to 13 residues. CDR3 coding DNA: TGCAGCGTTGACTGGACAGGGATCAACGAGCAGTACTTC. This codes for CSVDWTGINEQYF.

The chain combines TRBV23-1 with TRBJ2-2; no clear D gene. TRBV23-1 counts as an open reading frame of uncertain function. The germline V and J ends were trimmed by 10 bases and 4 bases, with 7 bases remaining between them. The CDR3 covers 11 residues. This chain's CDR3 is CATNTTGELFF. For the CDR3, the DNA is TGCGCCACCAATACCACCGGGGAGCTGTTTTTT.

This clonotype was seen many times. This CDR3 is CASSYQGRDTQYF. The CDR3 nucleotides read TGCGCCAGCAGCTACCAGGGTCGCGATACGCAGTATTTT. This chain connects TRBV5-1 to TRBJ2-3, with a tentative D call TRBD1 (5 bases). Trimming shortened V by 3 bases and J by 6 bases, and 11 bases separated the two germline ends. CDR1 and CDR2 (germline): SGHRS, YFSETQ. This CDR3 has 13 residues.

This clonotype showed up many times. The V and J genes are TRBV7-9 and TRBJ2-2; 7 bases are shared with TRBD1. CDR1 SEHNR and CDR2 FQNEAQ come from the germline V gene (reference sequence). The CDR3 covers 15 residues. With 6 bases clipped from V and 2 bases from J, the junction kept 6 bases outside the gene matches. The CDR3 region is CASSRDRINTGELFF. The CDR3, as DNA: TGTGCCAGCAGTCGGGACAGAATTAACACCGGGGAGCTGTTTTTT.

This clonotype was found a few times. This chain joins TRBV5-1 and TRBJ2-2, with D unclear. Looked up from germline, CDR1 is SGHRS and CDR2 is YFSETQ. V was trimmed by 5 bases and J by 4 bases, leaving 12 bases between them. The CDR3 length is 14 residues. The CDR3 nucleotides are TGCGCCAGCAGTATGACCAGAGGCACCGGGGAGCTGTTTTTT. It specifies CASSMTRGTGELFF.

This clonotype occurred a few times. CDR3 sequence (DNA): TGTGCCAGCACCCCGCCCGGGACCCGCATGAACACTGAAGCTTTCTTT. Translated, it gives CASTPPGTRMNTEAFF. V is TRBV6-1 and J is TRBJ1-1; the D gene is possibly TRBD1 (5 bases). Trimming removed 7 bases from V and 0 bases from J, with 18 bases in between. Germline loops: CDR1 MNHNS, CDR2 SASEGT. This CDR3 is built from 16 residues.

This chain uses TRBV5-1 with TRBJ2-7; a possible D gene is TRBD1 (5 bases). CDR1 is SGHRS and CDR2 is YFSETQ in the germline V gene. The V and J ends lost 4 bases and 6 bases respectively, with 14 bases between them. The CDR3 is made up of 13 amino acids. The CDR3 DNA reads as TGCGCCAGCAGCCCTGACAGTTTCCTCGAGCAGTACTTC. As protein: CASSPDSFLEQYF.

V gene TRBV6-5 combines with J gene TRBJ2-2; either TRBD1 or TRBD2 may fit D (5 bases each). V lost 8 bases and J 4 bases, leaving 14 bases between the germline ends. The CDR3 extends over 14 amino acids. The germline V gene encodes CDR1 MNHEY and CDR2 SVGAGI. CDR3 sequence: CASSNGTSTGELFF. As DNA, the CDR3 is TGTGCCAGCTCTAACGGGACGTCCACCGGGGAGCTGTTTTTT.

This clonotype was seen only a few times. The CDR3 DNA is TGTGCCAGCAGTTTGCCTAGCGGAGAGACCCAGTACTTC. Its translation is CASSLPSGETQYF. The chain joins TRBV28 to TRBJ2-5; 7 bases fit TRBD2. The CDR3 covers 13 residues. The trim removed 3 bases at V and 4 bases at J, leaving 2 bases unmatched. Germline CDR1 is MDHEN and CDR2 is SYDVKM.

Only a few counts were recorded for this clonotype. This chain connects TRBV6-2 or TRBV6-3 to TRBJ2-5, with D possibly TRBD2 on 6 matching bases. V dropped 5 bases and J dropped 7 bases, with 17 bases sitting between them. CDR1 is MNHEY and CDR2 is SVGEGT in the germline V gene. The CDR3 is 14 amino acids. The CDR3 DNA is TGTGCCAGCAGTCTTTCGGGAGTCCCCGGGACCCAGTACTTC. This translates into CASSLSGVPGTQYF.